The subject of this entry is one T cell receptor (beta chain). The CDR3 totals 17 residues. Here immunoSEQ multiplex PCR was the method, and the copy in TCRdb shows in-frame clones only, minus some. The sample consists of about 350,000 clones, about 93% of them appearing once. This sample was included in a study of blood T cell repertoires in COVID-19. The clonotype was recovered from a woman under 30 who had recovered from COVID-19. The chain couples TRBV21-1 to TRBJ2-6; the DNA was not compared with TRBD1, the D call given in the table. TRBV21-1 is a pseudogene segment. Sequencing was performed on peripheral blood. CDR3 nucleotide sequence: TGTGCCAGCAGCAAGGGTCCAGGGTGCTCTGGGGCCAACGTCCTGACTTTC. Amino acids: CASSKGPGCSGANVLTF.